The clone carrying this T cell receptor (beta chain) has just a few counts. Sequencing was performed with immunoSEQ multiplex PCR; in TCRdb, only in-frame clones are kept and a portion is missing. Among 110,000 or so clones listed, approximately 80% were seen once. This sample is drawn from a study of blood T cell repertoires in COVID-19. The receptor's source is a human donor in a cohort sampled during active COVID-19. Sequencing was carried out using peripheral blood.

The CDR3 sequence is CASSSVGASEQYF. CDR3 in DNA: TGCGCCAGCAGCTCCGTGGGGGCCTCCGAGCAGTACTTC. The rearrangement joins TRBV5-1 to TRBJ2-7; perhaps TRBD1 as D (6 bases). CDR3 length: 13 residues. In germline, CDR1 is SGHRS, CDR2 YFSETQ. Trimming took off 3 bases at V and 6 bases at J, with 13 bases between the two ends.